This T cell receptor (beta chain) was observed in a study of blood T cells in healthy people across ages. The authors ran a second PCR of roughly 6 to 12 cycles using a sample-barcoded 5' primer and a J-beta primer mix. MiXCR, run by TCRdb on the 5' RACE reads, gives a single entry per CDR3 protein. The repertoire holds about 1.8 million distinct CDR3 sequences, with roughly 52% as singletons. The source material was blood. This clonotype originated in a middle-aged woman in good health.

The CDR3 sequence: CASSFAMLSETQYF. CDR3 DNA sequence: TGTGCCAGCAGTTTTGCTATGTTAAGTGAGACCCAGTACTTC. The chain combines TRBV12-3 or TRBV12-4 with TRBJ2-5; D unresolved. Trimming removed 3 bases at V and 5 bases at J, with 13 bases between. This CDR3 region has 14 residues.